This T cell receptor beta chain was sequenced in a study of blood T cell repertoires in COVID-19. In the study overall: PBMCs, B-cell-depleted T cells, or T cells were the source of the cDNA or gDNA that made up the material.

TCRdb's copy holds only in-frame clones and misses some; the assay was immunoSEQ multiplex PCR. The sample has about 68,000 clones; approximately 88% are singletons. This CDR3 is built from 16 residues. Looked up from germline, CDR1 is MDHEN and CDR2 is SYDVKM. V gave up 6 bases and J gave up 3 bases; unmatched junction bases: 14. The TCR originated in a human donor in a cohort sampled during active COVID-19. The sample comprised peripheral blood. V usage is TRBV28 and J usage is TRBJ2-7, with 7 positions matching TRBD1. The CDR3, as DNA: TGTGCCAGCAGCCCCCCCGACAGGGCCCAGGGCTACGAGCAGTACTTC. This sequence encodes CASSPPDRAQGYEQYF.